These 13 T cell receptor beta chains originate from one sample sequenced in a study of technical replicates of blood from several donors. Here immunoSEQ multiplex PCR was the method, and the copy in TCRdb shows in-frame clones only, minus some. The data hold some 49,000 clones, with 80% to 95% observed a single time. Source material: PBMCs. These receptors were collected from a human donor in good health. Some clones in this sample may be carry-over from other donors' samples.

The chain carries TRBV10-1 and TRBJ2-7, with D unclear. Trimming pared 8 bases from V and 1 base from J, leaving 12 bases between. Germline values: CDR1 WNHNN, CDR2 SYGVQD (reference sequence). The CDR3 loop spans 13 amino acids. As DNA, the CDR3 is TGCGCCAGCGAACGACTCCCGTCCTACGAGCAGTACTTC. Its protein product is CASERLPSYEQYF.

The CDR3 sequence is CASSLRYSMTGKEQYF. CDR3 nucleotides: TGTGCCAGCAGCTTGAGGTATTCGATGACAGGAAAGGAGCAGTACTTC. V is TRBV5-6 and J is TRBJ2-7, with D maybe TRBD1 (6 bases). CDR3 length: 16 residues. Germline V gene sequence: CDR1 SGHDT, CDR2 YYEEEE. The V and J ends lost 1 base and 7 bases respectively, with 21 bases between them.

The chain has TRBV6-1 and TRBJ1-5; possibly TRBD1 for D (5 bases). In germline, CDR1 is MNHNS, CDR2 SASEGT. The CDR3 has 14 residues. Written as DNA, the CDR3 is TGTGCTGGGGGGGACGGAGAGACCCATCAGCCCCAGCATTTT. Encoded protein: CAGGDGETHQPQHF.

This sequence joins TRBV12-2 and TRBJ2-5; TRBD1 is taken as the D call from the table, unchecked against the DNA. TRBV12-2 counts as a pseudogene. The CDR3 consists of 19 residues. In nucleotides, the CDR3 is TGTGCAAGTCGCTTAGCAGTATGGGGACAGGTTATCGGGCAAGAGACCCAGTACTTC. This encodes CASRLAVWGQVIGQETQYF.

This chain uses TRBV7-6 with TRBJ2-7; perhaps TRBD1 as D (6 bases). The germline gives CDR1 SGHVS, CDR2 FNYEAQ. The CDR3 is 13 amino acids. Trimming removed 5 bases at V and 3 bases at J, with 11 bases between. CDR3 amino acids: CASSRQDDYEQYF. For the CDR3, the DNA is TGTGCCAGCAGCCGACAGGATGACTACGAGCAGTACTTC.

This chain links TRBV7-9 with TRBJ1-6, with 9 bases aligning to TRBD1. The J segment lost 5 bases and the V segment lost 6 bases, leaving 5 bases of the junction unmatched. This CDR3 spans 15 amino acids. The germline V gene has CDR1 SEHNR and CDR2 FQNEAQ (reference sequence). The CDR3 loop reads CASRLQGADNSPLHF. In DNA, the CDR3 is TGTGCCAGCAGACTACAGGGGGCGGATAATTCACCCCTCCACTTT.

The chain employs TRBV6-6 and TRBJ1-2; TRBD1 matches at 8 bases. Germline CDR1 reads MNHNY; CDR2 reads SVGAGI (reference sequence). Trimming cost V 2 bases and J 4 bases; bases outside gene matches: 3. CDR3 size: 14 residues. The CDR3 is CASSYPGTGYGYTF. The CDR3 region has the DNA TGTGCCAGCAGTTACCCAGGGACAGGCTATGGCTACACCTTC.

This chain connects TRBV7-3 to TRBJ2-2; a weak D match, TRBD1 (5 bases). The V gene lost 5 bases and the J gene lost 6 bases, with 10 bases spanning the gap. The CDR3 covers 13 residues. Germline V gene data show CDR1 as SGHTA and CDR2 as FQGTGA. DNA of the CDR3: TGTGCCAGCAGCCTCCAGGGTTCCGGGGAGCTGTTTTTT. Protein sequence: CASSLQGSGELFF.

This clone was recorded once. This sequence joins TRBV7-2 and TRBJ1-1; 8 bases agree with TRBD1. This CDR3 contains 14 residues. Per the germline V gene, CDR1 is SGHTA and CDR2 is FQGNSA. The trim removed 5 bases at V and 1 base at J, leaving 3 bases unmatched. In DNA, the CDR3 is TGTGCCAGCAGCCAGGGGGCAAGGAACACTGAAGCTTTCTTT. It yields the protein CASSQGARNTEAFF.

The chain employs TRBV29-1 and TRBJ2-5; possible D gene TRBD2, 5 bases. Germline-derived CDR1 and CDR2 are SQVTM and ANQGSEA. The CDR3 extends over 13 amino acids. V was trimmed by 8 bases and J by 3 bases, leaving 16 bases between them. CDR3 DNA sequence: TGCAGCCTTTCGGCGGGTGGGGAAGAGACCCAGTACTTC. Translation: CSLSAGGEETQYF.

The chain couples TRBV10-3 to TRBJ2-5, with 7 bases aligning to TRBD2. Trimming removed 4 bases from V and 5 bases from J; junction bases left unmatched: 4. Germline V gives CDR1 ENHRY, CDR2 SYGVKD. CDR3 size: 13 residues. CDR3 sequence reads: CAISAGGGETQYF. CDR3 DNA sequence: TGTGCCATCAGTGCGGGGGGTGGGGAGACCCAGTACTTC.

The J gene is TRBJ1-1, the V gene TRBV5-3, with 7 positions matching TRBD1. TRBV5-3 is labeled an ORF, and its function is uncertain. Trimming at V came to 4 bases and at J to 5 bases, leaving 8 bases not matched to a gene. This CDR3 region has 14 residues. CDR3 in amino acids: CARSQDRSRTEAFF. The CDR3 coding sequence is TGTGCCAGAAGCCAGGACAGGTCGAGAACTGAAGCTTTCTTT.

The J gene is TRBJ1-5, the V gene TRBV7-2; the D is unclear. Germline V gene sequence: CDR1 SGHTA, CDR2 FQGNSA. The CDR3 is 13 amino acids. V was trimmed by 1 base and J by 7 bases, leaving 8 bases between them. The CDR3 DNA is TGTGCCAGCAGCTTAGGGAGGGAACAGCCCCAGCATTTT. Translated, it gives CASSLGREQPQHF.